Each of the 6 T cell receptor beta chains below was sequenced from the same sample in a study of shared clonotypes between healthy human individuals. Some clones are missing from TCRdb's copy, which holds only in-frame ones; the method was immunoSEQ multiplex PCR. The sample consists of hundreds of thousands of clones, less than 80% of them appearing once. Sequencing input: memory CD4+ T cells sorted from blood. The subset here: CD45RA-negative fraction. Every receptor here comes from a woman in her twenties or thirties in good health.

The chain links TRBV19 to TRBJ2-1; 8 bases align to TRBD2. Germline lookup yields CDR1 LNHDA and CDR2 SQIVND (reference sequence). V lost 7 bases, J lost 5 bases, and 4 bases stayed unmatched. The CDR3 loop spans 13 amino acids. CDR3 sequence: CASNRGRNNEQFF. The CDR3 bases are TGTGCCAGTAATCGCGGGAGGAACAATGAGCAGTTCTTC.

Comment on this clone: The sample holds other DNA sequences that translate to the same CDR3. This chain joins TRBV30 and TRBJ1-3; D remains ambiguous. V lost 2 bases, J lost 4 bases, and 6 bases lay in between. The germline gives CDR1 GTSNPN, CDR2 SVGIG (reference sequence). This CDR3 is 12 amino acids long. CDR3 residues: CAWSPQGNTIYF. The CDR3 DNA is TGTGCCTGGAGTCCACAGGGAAACACCATATATTTT.

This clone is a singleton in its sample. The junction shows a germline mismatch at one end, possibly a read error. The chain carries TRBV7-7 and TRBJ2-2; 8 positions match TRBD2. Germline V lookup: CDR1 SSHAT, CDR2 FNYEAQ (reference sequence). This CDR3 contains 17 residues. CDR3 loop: CASSLVGGSGNTGKLFF. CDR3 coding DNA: TGTGCCAGCAGCTTAGTAGGCGGTAGCGGGAATACCGGGAAGCTGTTTTTT.

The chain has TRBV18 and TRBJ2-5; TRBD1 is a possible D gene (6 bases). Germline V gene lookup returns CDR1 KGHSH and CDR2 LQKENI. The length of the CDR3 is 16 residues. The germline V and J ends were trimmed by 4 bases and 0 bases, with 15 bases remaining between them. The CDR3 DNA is TGTGCCAGCTCACTGTCATACCGGGACAACCAAGAGACCCAGTACTTC. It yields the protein CASSLSYRDNQETQYF.

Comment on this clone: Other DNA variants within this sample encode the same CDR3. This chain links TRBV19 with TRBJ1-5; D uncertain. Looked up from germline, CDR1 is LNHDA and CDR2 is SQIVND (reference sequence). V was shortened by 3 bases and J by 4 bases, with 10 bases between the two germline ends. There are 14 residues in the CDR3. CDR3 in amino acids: CASSIYSRNQPQHF. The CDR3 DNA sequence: TGTGCCAGTAGTATCTACAGCCGGAATCAGCCCCAGCATTTT.

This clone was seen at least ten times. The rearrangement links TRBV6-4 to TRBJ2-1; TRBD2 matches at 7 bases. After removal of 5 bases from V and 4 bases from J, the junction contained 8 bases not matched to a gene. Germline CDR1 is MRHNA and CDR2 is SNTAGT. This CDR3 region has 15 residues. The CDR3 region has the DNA TGTGCCAGCAGTCTGGGGAGGGCCGAGTACAATGAGCAGTTCTTC. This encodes CASSLGRAEYNEQFF.